The entry below gives a single TCR beta chain sequence along with its context. This receptor's antigen is unknown. No much larger clone is present one base from it, and per-base qualities are unavailable. Receptor libraries were prepared by the immunoSEQ multiplex PCR assay. For the multiplex PCR, a mixture combining 60 forward primers for TCR Vbeta segments and 13 reverse primers for TCR Jbeta segments was used. A multiplex PCR assay on genomic DNA amplified the CDR3 region of rearranged TCR beta genes. The Illumina HiSeq System was used to sequence the amplified TCR beta libraries as 87-base-pair reads. As for the authors' bioinformatics: A later analysis tallied roughly 76 million unique TCR beta chains across the 640 or so repertoires, and approximately 12 million of those chains were shared by two or more donors. To remove PCR and sequencing errors, raw reads were error-corrected and collapsed into unique sequences using a nearest-neighbor algorithm that merged closely related sequences. Alignment of CDR3 sequences to IMGT reference sequences was used to assign V, D and J gene segments. For a sequence to be retained, at least a six-nucleotide match to both a V gene segment and a J gene segment was required. Rearrangements were classified as productive when the CDR3 lacked stop codons and remained in frame with V and J, and all other rearrangements were classified as non-productive. CDR3 was defined by IMGT convention, running from the second conserved V-encoded cysteine to the conserved J-encoded phenylalanine. Sequences without an unambiguous match to a single V gene segment were excluded from the earlier analysis of almost 600 of the donors. In an earlier analysis of around 600 of the donors, V segments were called functional above 56.7% productive rearrangements and were called segregating when the between-donor standard deviation exceeded 5%. To diagnose cytomegalovirus status from the catalog of TCR beta chain sequences, a statistical classification framework was built. In a later analysis, TCR nucleotide sequences were compared against IMGT/GENE-DB human TR gene sequences so that V and J genes could be assigned. Using the TCRdist pipeline, a later analysis assigned CDR3 sequences along with most-parsimonious VDJ recombination scenarios. A later analysis defined each TCR beta chain by its CDR3 amino acid sequence plus V-gene family, and excluded reads lacking a unique V-gene family. To address suspected cross-contamination and a sequencing artifact, a later analysis removed 450 to 700 highly shared, low-generation-probability nucleotide sequences. For each public chain, a later analysis derived a clonal expansion index from normalized ranks of inferred template counts within each repertoire. In a later analysis, generation probabilities were computed with a VDJ recombination model fitted to out-of-frame rearrangements, and the resulting probabilities were checked against IGoR. In a later analysis, TCR-TCR, TCR-HLA and TCR-CMV co-occurrence was scored with hypergeometric tests, and a repertoire-size bias correction was applied to TCR pairs. In a later analysis, false discovery rates were estimated by permuting HLA or CMV assignments 20 times. A later analysis grouped co-occurring TCRs with DBSCAN, adding TCRdist sequence similarity when clustering within HLA-allele-positive subsets. Repertoires with fewer than 30,000 or more than 120,000 public chains were left out of co-occurrence clustering, as were roughly five repertoires with anomalous nucleotide sharing. Here the immuneACCESS table is served through TCRdb, limited to in-frame sequences with V and J called. Missing clones are a known gap in these copies; in checked studies unresolved V genes cover under half, and the rest lacks a known reason. V and J calls and clone size follow that table, whereas D and trimming were derived from the DNA. For this sample the table gives some 140,000 clones, of which roughly 73% were detected only once. The leading ten clones occupy over 1% of the sample.

The cohort comprised 666 healthy bone marrow donors. At the time of sampling, every cohort member was nominally healthy, though immune exposures that went unrecorded were likely present. The donor tested CMV seronegative, placing the donor among the 350 or so seronegative members of the cohort. Every donor gave a peripheral blood sample, and the peripheral blood mononuclear cells from that sample were used for TCR beta sequencing. The Qiagen DNeasy Blood Extraction Kit was used to extract genomic DNA from the blood cell samples. The data belong to a study of cytomegalovirus exposure and HLA in healthy donors (dated by TCRdb to 2015 to 2018). Some background on the complete study: According to an earlier analysis of several hundred of the donors, roughly 180 million T cells yielded over 90 million unique TCR beta sequences and around 280 Gb of sequence data. An early release that covered some 640 HLA-typed donors contained approximately 300 gigabases of sequencing data and around 85 million unique TCR sequences. Among the roughly 400 genotyped donors, around 81% belonged to the genetic ancestry cluster associated with self-reported Caucasian donors. The study aimed to test whether signatures of past pathogen exposure could be identified by cataloging public T cell receptors. The study profiled the T cell repertoires of some 610 subjects by immunosequencing and related them to cytomegalovirus serostatus. In addition to the first cohort of around 670 subjects, a separate validation cohort of 120 different subjects was used. The study combined high-throughput TCR immunosequencing, statistical association of individual TCRs with disease status, and machine learning to predict cytomegalovirus infection status. To study patterns of TCR occurrence, a later analysis re-analyzed previously published TCR beta repertoires from around 700 donors and added high-resolution HLA genotyping. The later analysis used no new phenotypic data to find candidate immune exposures, relying instead on TCR beta sequences and their occurrence across donors. In an earlier analysis of over 550 of the donors, high-throughput TCR beta sequencing was used to judge whether each TCR beta V gene segment behaved as functional or pseudogenic. Donor age, sex, ethnicity and CMV serostatus were compiled together with the repertoire data. In a later genetic analysis, genome-wide SNP genotypes for about three fifths of the 666 donors were used, and that subset was treated as a discovery cohort. Every repertoire in the discovery cohort had been generated on one and the same sequencing platform. Both class I and class II loci were covered by HLA typing, at four-digit resolution. The number of donors typed differed by locus, with about 629-630 for A, B, C, DRB1 and DQB1, around 560 for DQA1, 606 for DPA1, and roughly 450 for DPB1. Four or five DR-DQ haplotypes were treated as single units for association and clustering because of strong linkage in the cohort. Among about 370 genotyped donors of the cohort, an average of approximately 240,000 unique TCR beta nucleotide sequences was sequenced per donor, of which approximately 18% were non-productive.

V sheds 4 bases and J sheds 0 bases, leaving 13 bases between their ends. The CDR1 and CDR2 encoded by the germline V gene are SGDLS and YYNGEE. Including cysteine and phenylalanine, the CDR3 has 16 amino acids. Kept here is only the CDR3 DNA, which spans 48 bases and is read in frame from base 1. Results and caveats for the whole study, not just this receptor: The study gave a list of 150 to 200 TCR beta chains associated with cytomegalovirus. According to a later analysis, most CMV-associated TCR beta chains appeared to be HLA-restricted, and the HLA associations seemed to be driven largely by CMV exposure. Several of the top co-occurrence clusters appeared to be linked to parvovirus B19, influenza, CMV and Epstein-Barr virus, according to a later analysis. The presence/absence analyses assumed that sequencing depth was roughly uniform across donors, and that assumption may not be true. Specific HLA alleles were associated with over 15,000 TCR beta sequences at a false discovery rate of 0.05 in a later analysis. In both the original and validation cohorts, the classifier was reported to diagnose cytomegalovirus status with high specificity and sensitivity. In vitro tests confirmed that three of the cytomegalovirus-associated TCR beta chains recognize cytomegalovirus antigens. In a later analysis, HLA-associated TCR beta chains showed more clonal expansion and lower generation probabilities than non-associated chains that were equally common. Because HLA typing was unavailable for some donors at each locus, only the typed subset was used in association tests. A further reported finding was that TCR beta sequences accurately predicted the HLA-A and HLA-B alleles for most subjects in the first cohort. Only TCR beta chains were sequenced in this cohort, and the absence of alpha or paired-chain data limited detectable features. For the cohort, immune exposure information was limited to CMV serostatus. Strong co-occurrence of HLA alleles, especially DR and DQ, made assigning TCR associations to individual alleles difficult. An earlier analysis of approximately 590 of the donors showed that most TCR beta V segments appeared in productive rearrangements either about 90% or about 30% of the time, which broadly matched IMGT annotations. It was suggested by the authors that the approach could potentially be generalized to other disease states and immunological phenotypes. Most TCR sequences were seen in very few donors, while some public TCRs were found in many individuals. The 87-base-pair reads could not distinguish some IMGT-functional V segments, including TRBV6-2 and TRBV6-3, so those segments were excluded. The earlier analysis of 587 of the donors excluded some 15 rarely observed V segments, including chromosome 9 orphons, because counts were too low. A group of highly shared sequence variants was considered likely to be a technical artifact of the sequencing pipeline. Linkage disequilibrium might explain the correlated functional status among segregating V segments, but an unknown experimental factor could not be ruled out. In a later genetic analysis, a missense DCLRE1C variant was associated with V-gene and J-gene trimming of TCR beta chains, and the association was replicated in an independent cohort. A later analysis found that TCR association rates varied across HLA loci, with DRB1 alleles showing the most associated TCRs and HLA-C alleles the fewest. In a later genetic analysis, fewer N-insertions in productive TCRs were reported among donors in an Asian-associated ancestry cluster than the roughly 640-donor mean.

Sequencing input: PBMCs. The rearranged chain carries TRBV9 and TRBJ1-4; the D region possibly corresponds to TRBD1 (5 bases align). The sequence came from a woman in her forties in good health and CMV-seronegative. The CDR3 corresponds to CASSPRGTTTNEKLFF. The nucleotide sequence is given as TGTGCCAGCAGCCCAAGGGGTACGACAACTAATGAAAAACTGTTTTTT.